These 23 T cell receptor beta chains were all obtained from the same sample, sequenced in a study of CD8+CD57+ T cells in acquired aplastic anemia. The sequenced patients had an expansion of CD8+CD57+ cells seen by flow cytometry. The template for TCR beta VDJ and CDR3 sequence profiling was genomic DNA. In TCRdb, the reads were re-called with MiXCR into one record per CDR3 protein. Of about 200,000 distinct CDR3 sequences in the sample, almost 50% are singletons; the top ten hold about 20%. Material for sequencing was sorted CD4+, CD8+, or CD8+CD57+ T cells (not recorded which) from PBMCs. These receptors were obtained from a human donor with aplastic anemia.

Remarks on this clonotype: Mismatch with germline at one junction end may stem from a read error. The V call is TRBV6-1, the J call TRBJ2-7, with 7 bases fitting TRBD2. The CDR3 totals 15 residues. Germline values: CDR1 MNHNS, CDR2 SASEGT. The CDR3 DNA sequence: TGCGCCAGCAGTGAGCCTAGCGGAGCTTCCTACGAGCAGTACTTC. It codes for CASSEPSGASYEQYF.

This clonotype was seen many times. This rearrangement joins TRBV5-5 to TRBJ1-4; TRBD1 agrees at 7 bases. The CDR3 spans 14 residues. Germline assignment: CDR1 SGHKS and CDR2 YYEKEE (reference sequence). Germline trimming cut 4 bases from V and 3 bases from J; bases unmatched to any gene: 3. For the CDR3, the DNA is TGTGCCAGCAGCCCGACAGGGTCTAATGAAAAACTGTTTTTT. Translation: CASSPTGSNEKLFF.

In this sample, this clonotype turned up many times. This chain joins TRBV7-6 and TRBJ2-1; either TRBD1 or TRBD2 may supply D (5 bases each). The CDR3 runs to 17 residues. The germline CDR1 and CDR2 sequences are SGHVS and FNYEAQ. V lost 7 bases to trimming and J lost 2 bases, with 21 bases between them. The chain's CDR3 is CASTSLYGRGTYNEQFF. CDR3 in DNA: TGTGCCAGCACCTCTCTTTACGGTCGGGGCACCTACAATGAGCAGTTCTTC. The variable domain in full, with the rest retrieved from reference TRBV7-6 and TRBJ2-1, is GAGVSQSPRYKVTKRGQDVALRCDPISGHVSLYWYRQALGQGPEFLTYFNYEAQQDKSGLPNDRFSAERPEGSISTLTIQRTEQRDSAMYRCASTSLYGRGTYNEQFFGPGTRLTVL.

This clonotype was picked up one time. The V and J genes are TRBV28 and TRBJ1-2, with 12 bases identical to TRBD1. Looked up from germline, CDR1 is MDHEN and CDR2 is SYDVKM. Trimming at V came to 8 bases and at J to 6 bases, leaving 13 bases not matched to a gene. This CDR3 spans 16 amino acids. The CDR3 bases are TGTGCCAGCTCACCCATTCCGGGACAGGGGGCTGATGGCTACACCTTC. It codes for CASSPIPGQGADGYTF.

In its sample, this clonotype was seen once. This chain connects TRBV20-1 to TRBJ2-1; 11 nucleotides match TRBD2. CDR3 length: 16 residues. The J segment lost 4 bases and the V segment lost 6 bases, leaving 11 bases of the junction unmatched. Germline-derived CDR1 and CDR2 are DFQATT and SNEGSKA (reference sequence). The CDR3 nucleotides read TGCAGTGCGCTCCCACTAGCGGGGGTGCTATACAATGAGCAGTTCTTC. The encoded protein is CSALPLAGVLYNEQFF.

Many counts were recorded for this clonotype. The chain is built from TRBV2 and TRBJ1-3; 7 bases line up with TRBD1. This CDR3 comprises 13 residues. Germline assignment: CDR1 SNHLY and CDR2 FYNNEI. Germline trimming cut 7 bases from V and 2 bases from J; bases unmatched to any gene: 2. CDR3 protein: CASKQGPGNTIYF. CDR3 DNA sequence: TGTGCCAGCAAACAGGGGCCTGGAAACACCATATATTTT. Full variable domain (missing parts from reference TRBV2 and TRBJ1-3): EPEVTQTPSHQVTQMGQEVILRCVPISNHLYFYWYRQILGQKVEFLVSFYNNEISEKSEIFDDQFSVERPDGSNFTLKIRSTKLEDSAMYFCASKQGPGNTIYFGEGSWLTVV.

This sequence joins TRBV2 and TRBJ1-2; 9 nucleotides line up with TRBD1. Germline CDR1 is SNHLY and CDR2 is FYNNEI. The CDR3 extends over 14 amino acids. After removal of 5 bases from V and 6 bases from J, the junction contained 7 bases not matched to a gene. Here the CDR3 DNA reads TGTGCCAGCAGTAGTACAGGGGGCTACGATGGCTACACCTTC. This codes for CASSSTGGYDGYTF.

V usage is TRBV6-6 and J usage is TRBJ2-7; D uncertain. Germline V gene data show CDR1 as MNHNY and CDR2 as SVGAGI (reference sequence). The ends were cut back, 7 bases at V and 7 bases at J, with 17 bases in the middle. CDR3 length: 13 amino acids. The CDR3 loop reads CASNIPEDREQYF. CDR3 coding DNA: TGTGCCAGCAACATCCCCGAAGATCGTGAGCAGTACTTC.

In its sample, this clonotype was seen once. The chain uses TRBV10-3 and TRBJ1-5, with TRBD1 identical over 8 bases. The V segment lost 5 bases and the J segment 0 bases; nucleotides outside the gene matches: 3. Looked up from germline, CDR1 is ENHRY and CDR2 is SYGVKD. The CDR3 extends over 15 amino acids. CDR3 nucleotides: TGTGCCATCAGTCAACAGGGGGGTAGCAATCAGCCCCAGCATTTT. This sequence encodes CAISQQGGSNQPQHF.

This clonotype has ten or more counts. An end of the junction differs from the germline gene, which may be a read error. This chain links TRBV11-2 with TRBJ2-7, with D possibly being TRBD1 (6 bases). In germline, CDR1 is SGHAT, CDR2 FQNNGV. This CDR3 comprises 12 residues. The CDR3 here is CASSLDLGTPFF. In DNA, the CDR3 is TGTGCCAGCAGCTTAGATCTTGGGACACCCTTCTTC.

This clonotype was seen a few times. The rearrangement uses TRBV20-1 and TRBJ2-5; 11 bases are shared with TRBD2. This CDR3 spans 18 amino acids. Germline CDR1 reads DFQATT; CDR2 reads SNEGSKA (reference sequence). J was trimmed by 2 bases and V by 1 base; bases with no gene match: 12. CDR3 in DNA: TGCAGTGCTAGAGGAGGGACTAGCGGATCATTGTGGCAAGAGACCCAGTACTTC. It codes for CSARGGTSGSLWQETQYF.

This clonotype appeared a single time. The gene calls are TRBV6-5 and TRBJ1-5; tentatively, D is TRBD1 (5 bases). The V end was cut by 6 bases, the J end by 5 bases, with 8 bases between. Germline CDR1 MNHEY, CDR2 SVGAGI. This CDR3 region has 12 residues. The CDR3, as DNA: TGTGCCAGCAGGGGAGGGGATCAGCCCCAGCATTTT. This encodes CASRGGDQPQHF.

As regards this clonotype: Germline and junction disagree at one end, which may indicate a read error. The CDR3 nucleotides read TGTGCCATCAGTGAGTGGGACAGGGGGCGACCTTTGGACACTGTAGCTTTCTTT. Translating it yields CAISEWDRGRPLDTVAFF. J is TRBJ1-1 and V is TRBV10-3; 12 bases map to TRBD1. The germline V gene has CDR1 ENHRY and CDR2 SYGVKD. The CDR3 is 18 amino acids.

The table lists this clonotype with many counts. The chain links TRBV19 to TRBJ1-5, with D perhaps TRBD1 (5 bases). V was cut by 2 bases and J by 6 bases, with 14 bases left in between. Looked up from germline, CDR1 is LNHDA and CDR2 is SQIVND (reference sequence). This CDR3 has 15 amino acids. The CDR3 DNA reads as TGTGCCAGTAGTATATGGGGCGCGGGCCCTCAGCCCCAGCATTTT. Translating gives CASSIWGAGPQPQHF.

As regards this clonotype: At one end, the junction sequence differs from germline, possibly due to a read error. The chain joins TRBV9 to TRBJ1-6, with D unclear. Germline CDR1 and CDR2: SGDLS and YYNGEE. The CDR3 length is 15 residues. The CDR3 DNA follows: TGTGCCAGCAGCGTTACGGACTCACCGATTTCACCCCCCCACTTT. Translated, it gives CASSVTDSPISPPHF.

As to this clonotype: Just one base apart from a much larger clone, this may be a read error. The chain has TRBV5-6 and TRBJ1-4; 7 bases align to TRBD1. The CDR3 runs 17 residues. From germline, CDR1 is SGHDT and CDR2 YYEEEE. The CDR3: CASSLDRGLATNEKLSF. The CDR3 DNA is TGTGCCAGCAGCTTGGACAGGGGACTCGCCACTAATGAAAAACTGTCTTTT.

The rearrangement uses TRBV20-1 and TRBJ1-2; a weak D match, TRBD1 (6 bases). The V gene lost 5 bases and the J gene lost 2 bases, with 12 bases spanning the gap. Looked up from germline, CDR1 is DFQATT and CDR2 is SNEGSKA (reference sequence). The CDR3 has 13 amino acids. CDR3 residues: CSAPGQTNYGYTF. The DNA of the CDR3 is TGCAGTGCTCCCGGACAGACAAACTATGGCTACACCTTC.

This clonotype showed up just once. The CDR3 nucleotides read TGCGCCAGCAGCACCGACGGGAACGATGAAGCTTTCTTT. As protein: CASSTDGNDEAFF. The chain combines TRBV5-1 with TRBJ1-1; D unclear. V gave up 4 bases and J gave up 7 bases, with 14 bases separating them. Germline values: CDR1 SGHRS, CDR2 YFSETQ. The CDR3 sequence is 13 residues long. The variable domain in full, with the rest retrieved from reference TRBV5-1 and TRBJ1-1, is KAGVTQTPRYLIKTRGQQVTLSCSPISGHRSVSWYQQTPGQGLQFLFEYFSETQRNKGNFPGRFSGRQFSNSRSEMNVSTLELGDSALYLCASSTDGNDEAFFGQGTRLTVV.

The chain couples TRBV5-4 to TRBJ2-2; 8 nucleotides agree with TRBD1. This CDR3 comprises 18 residues. The trim removed 1 base at V and 6 bases at J, leaving 14 bases unmatched. The germline V gene encodes CDR1 SGHNT and CDR2 YYREEE (reference sequence). DNA of the CDR3: TGTGCCAGCAGCTTGCCCCGGGTTCCAGGGGGCCCTCCCGGGGAGCTGTTTTTT. Its translation: CASSLPRVPGGPPGELFF.

V usage is TRBV12-3 or TRBV12-4 and J usage is TRBJ1-6; 7 bases fit TRBD1. The CDR3 sequence is 12 residues long. Trimming removed 6 bases from V and 7 bases from J; junction bases left unmatched: 0. This CDR3 reads CASRGQNSPLHF. As DNA, the CDR3 is TGTGCCAGCAGGGGACAGAATTCACCCCTCCACTTT.

This clonotype was seen at least ten times. The J gene is TRBJ1-4, the V gene TRBV19; D is perhaps TRBD1 (5 bases). Looked up from germline, CDR1 is LNHDA and CDR2 is SQIVND (reference sequence). Trimming left V 5 bases short and J 3 bases short, with 13 bases between. This CDR3 comprises 15 residues. CDR3 DNA: TGTGCCAGTAGTTCTAGAGGGGAGTCTAATGAAAAACTGTTTTTT. It translates to CASSSRGESNEKLFF. The whole variable domain, remainder taken from reference TRBV19 and TRBJ1-4, is DGGITQSPKYLFRKEGQNVTLSCEQNLNHDAMYWYRQDPGQGLRLIYYSQIVNDFQKGDIAEGYSVSREKKESFPLTVTSAQKNPTAFYLCASSSRGESNEKLFFGSGTQLSVL.

The rearrangement uses TRBV7-3 and TRBJ2-1; TRBD2 agrees at 8 bases. The CDR3 totals 14 residues. After removal of 8 bases from V and 5 bases from J, the junction contained 8 bases not matched to a gene. CDR1 is SGHTA and CDR2 is FQGTGA in the germline V gene. As DNA, the CDR3 is TGTGCCAGCTCCCCCGGCGGGGGGAACAATGAGCAGTTCTTC. Translated, it gives CASSPGGGNNEQFF.

The CDR3 sequence is CATSGGGGSGANVLTF. In nucleotides, the CDR3 is TGTGCCACCAGTGGGGGAGGAGGGTCTGGGGCCAACGTCCTGACTTTC. The V and J genes are TRBV24-1 and TRBJ2-6; the D gene is possibly TRBD2 (6 bases). CDR1 is KGHDR and CDR2 is SFDVKD in the germline V gene. This CDR3 is 16 amino acids long. Trimming shortened V by 5 bases and J by 1 base, and 11 bases separated the two germline ends.